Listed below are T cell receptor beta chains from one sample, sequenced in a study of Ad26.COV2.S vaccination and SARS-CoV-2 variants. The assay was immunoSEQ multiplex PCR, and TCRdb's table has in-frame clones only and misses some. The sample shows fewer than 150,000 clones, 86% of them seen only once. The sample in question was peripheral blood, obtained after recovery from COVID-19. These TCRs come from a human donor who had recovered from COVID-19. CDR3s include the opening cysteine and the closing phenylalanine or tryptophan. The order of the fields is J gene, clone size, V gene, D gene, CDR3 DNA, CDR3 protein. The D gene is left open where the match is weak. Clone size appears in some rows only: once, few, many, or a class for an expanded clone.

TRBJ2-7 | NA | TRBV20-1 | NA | TGCAGTGCTAGTCCCCTTAGCTCCCGCACACATACCTACGAGCAGTACTTC | CSASPLSSRTHTYEQYF
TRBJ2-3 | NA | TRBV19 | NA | TGTGCCAGCCATAGTGGAGTCTCGCAGTATTTT | CASHSGVSQYF
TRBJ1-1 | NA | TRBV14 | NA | TGTGCCAGCAGCCAAGCGATTGGGCCGATGAGAGCTTTCTTT | CASSQAIGPMRAFF
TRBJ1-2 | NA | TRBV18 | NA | TGTGCCAGCTCACCAGGACTGGTAGGAGGCTACACCTTC | CASSPGLVGGYTF
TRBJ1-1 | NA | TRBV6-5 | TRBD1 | TGTGCCAGCACCAAGGACAGGGTGGACACTGAAGCTTTCTTT | CASTKDRVDTEAFF
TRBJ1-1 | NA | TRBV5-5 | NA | TGTGCCAGCAGCTTGTCACCCTCTTGGGGGCGAAGCGACACTGAAGCTTTCTTT | CASSLSPSWGRSDTEAFF
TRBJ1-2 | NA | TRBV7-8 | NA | TGTGCCAGCAGCTTAGCGTCGTGGAACTATGGCTACACCTTC | CASSLASWNYGYTF
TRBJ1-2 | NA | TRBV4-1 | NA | TGCGCCAGCAGCCAAGAGCCGGGGAACTATGGCTACACCTTC | CASSQEPGNYGYTF
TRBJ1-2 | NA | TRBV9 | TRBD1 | TGTGCCAGCAGCGCTACCTCGACAGGGACCAGCTATGGCTACACCTTC | CASSATSTGTSYGYTF
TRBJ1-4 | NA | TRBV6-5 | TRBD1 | TGTGCCAGCAGCTCAGGGGGCGGGTTCGAAAAACTGTTTTTT | CASSSGGGFEKLFF
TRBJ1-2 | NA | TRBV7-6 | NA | TGTGCCAGCAGCTTAGGGGGTGTCGGGTCAGCTAACTATGGCTACACCTTC | CASSLGGVGSANYGYTF
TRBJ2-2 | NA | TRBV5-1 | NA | TGCGCCAGCAGCTTGGTCATAGGGAGGAACACCGGGGAGCTGTTTTTT | CASSLVIGRNTGELFF
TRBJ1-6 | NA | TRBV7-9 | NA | TGTGCCAGCAGCCCACGGACGGATTCACCCCTCCACTTT | CASSPRTDSPLHF
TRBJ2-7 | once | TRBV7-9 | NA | TGTGCCAGCAGCACCGGGACATCCATTTACGAGCAGTACTTC | CASSTGTSIYEQYF
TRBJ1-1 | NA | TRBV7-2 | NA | TGTGCCAGCAGCTTAGATGGCACGAACACTGAAGCTTTCTTT | CASSLDGTNTEAFF
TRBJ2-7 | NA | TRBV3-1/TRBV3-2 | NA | TGTGCCAGCAGCCAGGAGGGACACCTCTCCTACGAGCAGTACTTC | CASSQEGHLSYEQYF
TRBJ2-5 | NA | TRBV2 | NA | TGTGCCAGCAGGCCCGACACGTCACAGACCCAGTACTTC | CASRPDTSQTQYF
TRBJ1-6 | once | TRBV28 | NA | TGTGCCAGCAGTTTCGGGGTGGTTTCACCCCTCCACTTT | CASSFGVVSPLHF
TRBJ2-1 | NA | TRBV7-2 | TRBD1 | TGTGCCAGCAGCATTGACAGGGGCATCCACAATGAGCAGTTCTTC | CASSIDRGIHNEQFF
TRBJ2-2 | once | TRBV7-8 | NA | TGTGCCATCTCAGACAGAGCGGGTTCCGGGGAGCTGTTTTTT | CAISDRAGSGELFF
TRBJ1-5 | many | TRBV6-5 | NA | TGTGCCAGCAGCCCCAGGGCCAATAGCAATCAGCCCCAGCATTTT | CASSPRANSNQPQHF
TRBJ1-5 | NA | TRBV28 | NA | TGTGCCAGCAGAGTTTATTTGGGGGGTAATCAGCCCCAGCATTTT | CASRVYLGGNQPQHF
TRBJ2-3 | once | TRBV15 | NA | TGTGCCACCAGCAGTCGTAGGGTTGATACGCAGTATTTT | CATSSRRVDTQYF
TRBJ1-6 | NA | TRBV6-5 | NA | TGTGCCAGCAGTTACTCGAGAGGGGAAGGTAATTCACCCCTCCACTTT | CASSYSRGEGNSPLHF
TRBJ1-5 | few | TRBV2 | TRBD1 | TGTGCCAGCAATACTGGACAGGAACTTCAGCCCCAGCATTTT | CASNTGQELQPQHF
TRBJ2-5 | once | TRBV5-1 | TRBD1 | TGCGCCAGCAGCTCCGGACAGGCCCTCCAAGAGACCCAGTACTTC | CASSSGQALQETQYF
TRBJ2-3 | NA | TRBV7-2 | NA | TGTGCCAGCAGCTCCCGACAGTTCACAGATACGCAGTATTTT | CASSSRQFTDTQYF
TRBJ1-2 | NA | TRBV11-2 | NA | TGTGCCAGCAGCTTAAGACCCCGGGGGCGAGGCTATGGCTACACCTTC | CASSLRPRGRGYGYTF
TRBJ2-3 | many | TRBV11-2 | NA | TGTGCCAGCAGCTTAGAGGGGGTTTCTTACACAGATACGCAGTATTTT | CASSLEGVSYTDTQYF
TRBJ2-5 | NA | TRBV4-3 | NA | TGCGCCAGCAGCCAAGGGTTAGGGGAGACCCAGTACTTC | CASSQGLGETQYF
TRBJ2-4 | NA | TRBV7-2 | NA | TGTGCCAGCAGCTTAGAGGTGGTCCTAGCCAAAAACATTCAGTACTTC | CASSLEVVLAKNIQYF
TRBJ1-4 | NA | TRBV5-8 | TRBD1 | TGTGCCAGCAGCCCCGGGACAGGGGATGAAAAACTGTTTTTT | CASSPGTGDEKLFF
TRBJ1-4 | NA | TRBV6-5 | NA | TGTGCCAGCAGTTATAGTCTATCTGCAACTAATGAAAAACTGTTTTTT | CASSYSLSATNEKLFF
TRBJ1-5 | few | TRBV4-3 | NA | TGCGCCAGCAGCCAAGATTATCGGAGCAATCAGCCCCAGCATTTT | CASSQDYRSNQPQHF
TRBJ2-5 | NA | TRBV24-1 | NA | TGTGCCACCAGTGATGGAGGGGGCGAGACCCAGTACTTC | CATSDGGGETQYF
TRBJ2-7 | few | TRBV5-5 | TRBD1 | TGTGCCAGCAGCGCTTCGGGACAGAACTACGAGCAGTACTTC | CASSASGQNYEQYF
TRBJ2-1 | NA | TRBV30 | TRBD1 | TGTGCCTGGAGTGTGGGACAGCCGAGTGAGCAGTTCTTC | CAWSVGQPSEQFF
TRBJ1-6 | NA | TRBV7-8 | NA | TGTGCCAGCAGCTTGCTGGTCTCTGACCCCACGATTAATTCACCCCTCCACTTT | CASSLLVSDPTINSPLHF
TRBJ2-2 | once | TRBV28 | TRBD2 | TGTGCCAGCAGTCTGGGACTAGTCACCGGGGAGCTGTTTTTT | CASSLGLVTGELFF
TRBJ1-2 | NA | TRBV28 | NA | TGTGCCAGCAGGCCCGGGGGGCGGCTTTATGGCTACACCTTC | CASRPGGRLYGYTF
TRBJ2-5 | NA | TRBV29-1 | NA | TGCAGCGTTGAGAGCGGGCTCCAGTACTTC | CSVESGLQYF
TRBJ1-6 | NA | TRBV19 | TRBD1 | TGTGCCAGTAGTCTGCGACAGGGCTATAATTCACCCCTCCACTTT | CASSLRQGYNSPLHF
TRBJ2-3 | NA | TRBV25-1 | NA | TGTGCCAGCAGTGAACCTACCCTAGGGGATACGCAGTATTTT | CASSEPTLGDTQYF
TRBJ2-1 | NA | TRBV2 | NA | TGTGCCAGCGGTTACAGGGAAATAGGTAACAATGAGCAGTTCTTC | CASGYREIGNNEQFF